This T cell receptor beta chain is from a study of response to subunit inactivated influenza vaccine. Notes on the study in general: Each seasonal flu vaccination may recruit only limited new T cells, authors suggested.

TCRdb fed the RT-PCR reads into MiXCR, producing one record per CDR3 protein. Altogether around 520,000 distinct CDR3 sequences are present, approximately 24% being singletons, with the ten largest covering less than 2.5%. This clonotype was observed a few times. Its antigen is not identified. The CDR3 runs 12 residues. V was pared by 6 bases and J by 1 base, with 10 bases between. The germline V gene encodes CDR1 DFQATT and CDR2 SNEGSKA (reference sequence). The chain couples TRBV20-1 to TRBJ2-7; a weak D match, TRBD1 (7 bases). Here the sequenced sample was CD4+ T cells sorted from PBMCs, taken roughly 5 days after vaccination. The TCR was taken from a man aged 50 to 60 who received an inactivated influenza vaccine. For the CDR3, the DNA is TGCAGTGCCAGGGGGGCGTCCTACGAGCAGTACTTC. Its translation is CSARGASYEQYF.